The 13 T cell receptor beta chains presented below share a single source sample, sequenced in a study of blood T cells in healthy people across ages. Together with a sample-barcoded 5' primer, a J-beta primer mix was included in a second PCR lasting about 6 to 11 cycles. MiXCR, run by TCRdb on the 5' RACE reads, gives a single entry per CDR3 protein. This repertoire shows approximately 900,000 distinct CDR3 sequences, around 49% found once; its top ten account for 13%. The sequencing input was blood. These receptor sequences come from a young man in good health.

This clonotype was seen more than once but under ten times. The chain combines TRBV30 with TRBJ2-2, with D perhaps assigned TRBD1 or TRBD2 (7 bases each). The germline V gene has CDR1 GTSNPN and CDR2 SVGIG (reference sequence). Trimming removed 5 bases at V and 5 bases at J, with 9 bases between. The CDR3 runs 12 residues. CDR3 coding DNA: TGTGCCTGGCAGGGGGGGACCGGGGAGCTGTTTTTT. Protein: CAWQGGTGELFF.

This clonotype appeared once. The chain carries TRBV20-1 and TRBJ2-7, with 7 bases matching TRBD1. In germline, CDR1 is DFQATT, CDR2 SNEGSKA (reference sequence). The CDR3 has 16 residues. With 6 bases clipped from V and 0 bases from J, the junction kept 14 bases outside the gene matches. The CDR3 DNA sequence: TGCAGTGCGCTAGCCCCTCTGACAGGGATCTCCTACGAGCAGTACTTC. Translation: CSALAPLTGISYEQYF.

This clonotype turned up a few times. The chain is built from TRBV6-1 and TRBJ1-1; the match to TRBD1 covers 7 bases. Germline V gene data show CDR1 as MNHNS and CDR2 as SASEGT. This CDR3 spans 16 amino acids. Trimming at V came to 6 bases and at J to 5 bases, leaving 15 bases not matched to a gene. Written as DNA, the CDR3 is TGTGCCAGCAGGCAAATAAACAGGGGCAGAGGGACTGAAGCTTTCTTT. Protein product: CASRQINRGRGTEAFF.

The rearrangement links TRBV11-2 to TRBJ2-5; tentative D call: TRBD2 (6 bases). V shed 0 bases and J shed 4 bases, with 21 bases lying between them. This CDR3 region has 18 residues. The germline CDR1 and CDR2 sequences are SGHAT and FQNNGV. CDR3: CASSLEGRGSLWGETQYF. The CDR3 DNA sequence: TGTGCCAGCAGCTTAGAGGGGCGGGGCTCACTATGGGGAGAGACCCAGTACTTC.

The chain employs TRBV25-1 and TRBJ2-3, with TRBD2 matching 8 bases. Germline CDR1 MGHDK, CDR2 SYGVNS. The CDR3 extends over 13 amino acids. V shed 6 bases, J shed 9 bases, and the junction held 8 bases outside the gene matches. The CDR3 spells CASRPPGLETQYF. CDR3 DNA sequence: TGTGCCAGCAGACCCCCGGGACTAGAAACGCAGTATTTT.

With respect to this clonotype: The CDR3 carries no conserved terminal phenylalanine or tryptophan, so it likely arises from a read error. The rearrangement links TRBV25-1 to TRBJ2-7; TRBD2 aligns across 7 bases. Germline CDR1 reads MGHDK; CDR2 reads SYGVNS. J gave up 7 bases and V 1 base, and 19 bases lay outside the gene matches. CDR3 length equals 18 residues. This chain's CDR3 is CASSEFSGGVSPRDEQYL. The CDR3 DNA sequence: TGTGCCAGCAGTGAATTTTCGGGAGGCGTTTCTCCGAGGGATGAGCAGTACTTA.

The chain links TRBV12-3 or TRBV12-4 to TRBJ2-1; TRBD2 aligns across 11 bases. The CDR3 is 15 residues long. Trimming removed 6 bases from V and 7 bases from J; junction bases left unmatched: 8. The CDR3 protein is CASRGSGGAWNEQFF. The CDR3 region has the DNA TGTGCCAGCAGGGGTAGCGGGGGGGCATGGAATGAGCAGTTCTTC.

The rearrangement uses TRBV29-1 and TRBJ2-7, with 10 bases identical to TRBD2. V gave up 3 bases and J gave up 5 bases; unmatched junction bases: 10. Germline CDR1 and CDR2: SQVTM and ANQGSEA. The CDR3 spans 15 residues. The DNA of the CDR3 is TGCAGCGTTGAGGCTAGCGGGGGTTCAGGAAACGAGCAGTACTTC. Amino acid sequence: CSVEASGGSGNEQYF.

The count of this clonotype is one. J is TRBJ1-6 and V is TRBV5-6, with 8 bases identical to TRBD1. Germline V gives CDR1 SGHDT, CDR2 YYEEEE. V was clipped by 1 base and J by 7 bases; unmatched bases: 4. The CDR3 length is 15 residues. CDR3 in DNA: TGTGCCAGCAGCTTGTCGGACAGGGACAATTCACCCCTCCACTTT. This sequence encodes CASSLSDRDNSPLHF.

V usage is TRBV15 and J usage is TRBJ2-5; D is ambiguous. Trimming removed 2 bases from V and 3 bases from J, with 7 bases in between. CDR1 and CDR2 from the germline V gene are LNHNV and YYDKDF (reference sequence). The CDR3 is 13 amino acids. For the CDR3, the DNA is TGTGCCACCAGCAGACCATCAGAAGAGACCCAGTACTTC. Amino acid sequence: CATSRPSEETQYF.

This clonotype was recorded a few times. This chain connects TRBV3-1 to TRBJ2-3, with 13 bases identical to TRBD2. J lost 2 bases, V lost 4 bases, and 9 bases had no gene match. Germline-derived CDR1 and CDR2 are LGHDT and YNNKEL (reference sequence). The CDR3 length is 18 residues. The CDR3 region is CASSPEGTSGVSTDTQYF. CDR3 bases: TGTGCCAGCAGCCCTGAGGGGACTAGCGGGGTATCCACAGATACGCAGTATTTT.

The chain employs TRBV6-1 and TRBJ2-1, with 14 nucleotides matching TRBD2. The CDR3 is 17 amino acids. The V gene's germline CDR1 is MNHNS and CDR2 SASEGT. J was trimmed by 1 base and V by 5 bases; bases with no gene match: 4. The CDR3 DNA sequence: TGTGCCAGCAGTCCGCGGACTAGCGGGGGGTCCTACAATGAGCAGTTCTTC. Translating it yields CASSPRTSGGSYNEQFF.

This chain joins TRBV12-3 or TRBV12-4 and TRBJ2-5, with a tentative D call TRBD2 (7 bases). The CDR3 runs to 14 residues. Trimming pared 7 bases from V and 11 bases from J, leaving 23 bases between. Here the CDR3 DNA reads TGTGCCAGCACTATGGCGGGGGCGCTCCACAAGCAGTACTTC. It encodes CASTMAGALHKQYF.